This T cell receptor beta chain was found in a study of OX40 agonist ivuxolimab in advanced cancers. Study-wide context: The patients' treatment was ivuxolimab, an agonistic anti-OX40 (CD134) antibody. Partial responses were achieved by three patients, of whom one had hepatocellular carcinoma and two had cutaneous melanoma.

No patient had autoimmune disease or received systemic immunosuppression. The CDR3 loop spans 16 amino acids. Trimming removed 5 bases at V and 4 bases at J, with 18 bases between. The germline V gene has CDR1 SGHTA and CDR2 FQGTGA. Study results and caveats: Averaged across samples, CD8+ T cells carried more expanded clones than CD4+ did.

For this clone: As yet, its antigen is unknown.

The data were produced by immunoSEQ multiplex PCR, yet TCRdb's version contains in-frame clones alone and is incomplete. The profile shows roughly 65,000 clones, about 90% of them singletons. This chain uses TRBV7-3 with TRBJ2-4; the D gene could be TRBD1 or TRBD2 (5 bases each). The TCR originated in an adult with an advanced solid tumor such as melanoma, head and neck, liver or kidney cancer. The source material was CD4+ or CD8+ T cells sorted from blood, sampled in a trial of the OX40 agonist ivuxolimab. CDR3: CASSAGDGRHKNIQYF. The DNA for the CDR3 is TGTGCCAGCAGCGCCGGGGACGGAAGACATAAAAACATTCAGTACTTC.